One T cell receptor (beta chain) is described in this entry. The protocol was immunoSEQ multiplex PCR, while the TCRdb copy is restricted to in-frame clones and leaves out a portion. The sample contains 170,000 or so clones, over 80% of which appear only once. These data originate in a study of control samples from healthy donors and cancer patients. This CDR3 contains 12 residues. Looked up from germline, CDR1 is MNHNY and CDR2 is SVGAGI (reference sequence). The V gene lost 6 bases and the J gene lost 2 bases, with 8 bases spanning the gap. The sequence was obtained from a man younger than 35 in good health. Sequencing was carried out using blood. The rearrangement links TRBV6-6 to TRBJ2-7; D uncertain. This CDR3 reads CASSHQAYEQYF. The CDR3 region has the DNA TGTGCCAGCAGCCATCAGGCCTACGAGCAGTACTTC.